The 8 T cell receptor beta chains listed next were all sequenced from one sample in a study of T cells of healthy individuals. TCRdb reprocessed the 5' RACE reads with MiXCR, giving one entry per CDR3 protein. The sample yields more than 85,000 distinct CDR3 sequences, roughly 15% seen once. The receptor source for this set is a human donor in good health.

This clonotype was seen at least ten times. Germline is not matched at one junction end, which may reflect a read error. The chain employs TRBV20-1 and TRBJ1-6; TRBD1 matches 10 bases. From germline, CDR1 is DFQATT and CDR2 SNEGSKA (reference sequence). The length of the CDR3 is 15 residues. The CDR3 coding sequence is TGCAGTGTTAGACCCGGGACAGGGGCCAATTCACCCCTCCACTTT. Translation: CSVRPGTGANSPLHF.

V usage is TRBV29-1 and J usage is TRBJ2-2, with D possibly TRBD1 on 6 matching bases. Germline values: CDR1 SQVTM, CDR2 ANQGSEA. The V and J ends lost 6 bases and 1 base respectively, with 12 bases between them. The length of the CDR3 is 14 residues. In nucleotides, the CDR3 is TGCAGCGTGGCAGGGGTTAGGAACACCGGGGAGCTGTTTTTT. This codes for CSVAGVRNTGELFF.

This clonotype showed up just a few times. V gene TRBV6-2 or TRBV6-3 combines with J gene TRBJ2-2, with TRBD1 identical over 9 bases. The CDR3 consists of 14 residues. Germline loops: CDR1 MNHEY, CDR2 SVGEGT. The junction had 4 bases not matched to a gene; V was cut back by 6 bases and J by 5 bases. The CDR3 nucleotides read TGTGCCAGCAGAGTACAGGGGGCAACCGGGGAGCTGTTTTTT. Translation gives CASRVQGATGELFF.

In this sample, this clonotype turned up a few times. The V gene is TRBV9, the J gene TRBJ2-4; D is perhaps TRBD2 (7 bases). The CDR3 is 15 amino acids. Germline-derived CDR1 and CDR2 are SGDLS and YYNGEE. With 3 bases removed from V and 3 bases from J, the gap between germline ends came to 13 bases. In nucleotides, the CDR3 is TGTGCCAGCAGCGGGGGGGGCTCTAACAAAAACATTCAGTACTTC. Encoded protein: CASSGGGSNKNIQYF. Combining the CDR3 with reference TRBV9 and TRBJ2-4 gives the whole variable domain DSGVTQTPKHLITATGQRVTLRCSPRSGDLSVYWYQQSLDQGLQFLIQYYNGEERAKGNILERFSAQQFPDLHSELNLSSLELGDSALYFCASSGGGSNKNIQYFGAGTRLSVL.

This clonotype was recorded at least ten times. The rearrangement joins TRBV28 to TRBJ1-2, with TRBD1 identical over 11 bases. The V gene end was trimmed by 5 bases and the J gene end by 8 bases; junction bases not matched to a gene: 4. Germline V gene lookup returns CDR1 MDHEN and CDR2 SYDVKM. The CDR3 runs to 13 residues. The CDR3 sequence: CASSVGQGGGYTF. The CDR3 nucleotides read TGTGCCAGCAGTGTGGGACAGGGGGGAGGCTACACCTTC.

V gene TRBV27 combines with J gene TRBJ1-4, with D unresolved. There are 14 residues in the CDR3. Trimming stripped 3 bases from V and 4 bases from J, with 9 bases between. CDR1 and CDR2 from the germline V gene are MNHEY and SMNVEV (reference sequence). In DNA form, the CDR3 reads TGTGCCAGCAGTTTTCGACCGTATAATGAAAAACTGTTTTTT. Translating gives CASSFRPYNEKLFF.

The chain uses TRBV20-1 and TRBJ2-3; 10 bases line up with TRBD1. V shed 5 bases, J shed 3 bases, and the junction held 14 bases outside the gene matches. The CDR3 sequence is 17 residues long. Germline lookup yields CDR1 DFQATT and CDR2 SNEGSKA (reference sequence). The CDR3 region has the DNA TGCAGTGCTTTCTCGTTCCCGGGACAGGGGTTAACAGATACGCAGTATTTT. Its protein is CSAFSFPGQGLTDTQYF.

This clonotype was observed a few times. In DNA form, the CDR3 reads TGTGCCAGCAGCCTGACTAGCATAGGGGAGGATACGCAGTATTTT. Translating it yields CASSLTSIGEDTQYF. The chain uses TRBV11-2 and TRBJ2-3, with 7 bases matching TRBD2. Germline loops: CDR1 SGHAT, CDR2 FQNNGV. Unmatched junction bases numbered 11, after V lost 5 bases and J lost 6 bases. The CDR3 is 15 residues long.